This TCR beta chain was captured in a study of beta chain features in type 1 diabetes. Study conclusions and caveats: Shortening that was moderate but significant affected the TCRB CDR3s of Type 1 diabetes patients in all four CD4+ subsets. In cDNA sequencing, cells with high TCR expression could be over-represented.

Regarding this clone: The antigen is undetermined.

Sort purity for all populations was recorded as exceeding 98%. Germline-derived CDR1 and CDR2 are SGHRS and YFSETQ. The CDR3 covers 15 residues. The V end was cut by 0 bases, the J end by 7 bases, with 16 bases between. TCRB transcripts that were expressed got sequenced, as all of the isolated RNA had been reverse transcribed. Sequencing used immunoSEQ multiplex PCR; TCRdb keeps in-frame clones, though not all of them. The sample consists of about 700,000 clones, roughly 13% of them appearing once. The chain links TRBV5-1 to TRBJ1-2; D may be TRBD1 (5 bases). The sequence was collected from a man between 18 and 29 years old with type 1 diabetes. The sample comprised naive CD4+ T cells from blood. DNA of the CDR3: TGCGCCAGCAGCTTGGAAGGGGTTCCTTACGGTGGCTACACCTTC. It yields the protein CASSLEGVPYGGYTF. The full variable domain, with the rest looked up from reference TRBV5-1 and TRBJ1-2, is KAGVTQTPRYLIKTRGQQVTLSCSPISGHRSVSWYQQTPGQGLQFLFEYFSETQRNKGNFPGRFSGRQFSNSRSEMNVSTLELGDSALYLCASSLEGVPYGGYTFGSGTRLTVV.